The 14 T cell receptor beta chains given below trace back to one sample, sequenced in a study of T-cell reconstitution after alpha-beta-depleted transplantation in children. Unique molecular identifiers were incorporated during preparation of the TCRbeta library. One entry per CDR3 protein results from TCRdb running MiXCR on the PCR reads. Counted here are about 470,000 distinct CDR3 sequences, 43% occurring once; the ten biggest clones make up 27%. Sample: PBMCs, taken before TCRalphabeta/CD19-depleted stem cell transplant. These TCRs come from a girl aged 2-10 years with aplastic anemia, due to receive a stem cell transplant.

The gene calls are TRBV12-3 or TRBV12-4 and TRBJ1-2, with TRBD1 matching 12 bases. The CDR3 contains 16 residues. With 4 bases clipped from V and 8 bases from J, the junction kept 11 bases outside the gene matches. CDR3 residues: CASSSRGTGGAGGYTF. DNA of the CDR3: TGTGCCAGCAGTTCTAGGGGGACAGGGGGCGCGGGAGGCTACACCTTC.

This clonotype was found a few times. The chain combines TRBV12-3 or TRBV12-4 with TRBJ2-5; TRBD2 might be the D (5 bases). V was clipped by 7 bases and J by 2 bases, with 14 bases between them. There are 14 residues in the CDR3. CDR3 residues: CASKPRGFQETQYF. As DNA, the CDR3 is TGTGCCAGCAAACCACGAGGGTTTCAAGAGACCCAGTACTTC.

The table lists this clonotype with a few counts. J is TRBJ1-1 and V is TRBV6-1, with a tentative D call TRBD1 (5 bases). CDR1 MNHNS and CDR2 SASEGT come from the germline V gene. CDR3 length equals 14 residues. V gave up 4 bases and J gave up 1 base, with 10 bases separating them. This CDR3 reads CASSVSGANTEAFF. CDR3 DNA sequence: TGTGCCAGCAGTGTGTCCGGGGCGAACACTGAAGCTTTCTTT.

The chain combines TRBV7-9 with TRBJ2-7; D tentatively reads TRBD1 or TRBD2 (5 bases each). The CDR3 consists of 13 residues. Germline V gene sequence: CDR1 SEHNR, CDR2 FQNEAQ (reference sequence). V gave up 5 bases and J gave up 5 bases, with 13 bases separating them. The DNA for the CDR3 is TGTGCCAGCAGCCCGCAATGGGGGAACGAGCAGTACTTC. Its protein product is CASSPQWGNEQYF.

The chain carries TRBV4-2 and TRBJ2-3; D is possibly TRBD2 (6 bases). CDR3 length: 15 residues. Trimming removed 5 bases at V and 1 base at J, with 13 bases between. Looked up from germline, CDR1 is LGHNA and CDR2 is YNFKEQ. In DNA, the CDR3 is TGTGCCAGCAGCGAGGTAGCGGAAGGCACAGATACGCAGTATTTT. Translating gives CASSEVAEGTDTQYF.

This clonotype was seen ten or more times. CDR3 nucleotides: TGTGCCAGCAGCGACAGGGGACCGAGCTCCTATAATTCACCCCTCCACTTT. Protein: CASSDRGPSSYNSPLHF. V and J are TRBV7-2 and TRBJ1-6, with 8 bases matching TRBD1. This CDR3 spans 17 amino acids. V was clipped by 5 bases and J by 0 bases; unmatched bases: 6. Germline loops: CDR1 SGHTA, CDR2 FQGNSA.

This chain connects TRBV5-1 to TRBJ1-1; perhaps TRBD1 as D (5 bases). Trimming pared 0 bases from V and 1 base from J, leaving 13 bases between. From germline, CDR1 is SGHRS and CDR2 YFSETQ. CDR3 length equals 16 residues. In DNA, the CDR3 is TGCGCCAGCAGCTTGGTACCACCGGGACCGAACACTGAAGCTTTCTTT. This sequence encodes CASSLVPPGPNTEAFF.

The V and J genes are TRBV24-1 and TRBJ2-2; 9 bases map to TRBD2. Germline assignment: CDR1 KGHDR and CDR2 SFDVKD. J was trimmed by 6 bases and V by 7 bases; bases with no gene match: 5. This CDR3 region has 14 residues. This CDR3 is CATRGSGSAGELFF. CDR3 in DNA: TGTGCCACCAGGGGTAGCGGGAGTGCCGGGGAGCTGTTTTTT.

The rearrangement links TRBV7-2 to TRBJ2-1; TRBD2 agrees at 9 bases. Trimming at V came to 3 bases and at J to 6 bases, leaving 12 bases not matched to a gene. CDR1 and CDR2 from the germline V gene are SGHTA and FQGNSA. CDR3 length: 17 residues. This chain's CDR3 is CASSLGHSSGISNEQFF. The CDR3 DNA reads as TGTGCCAGCAGCTTGGGACACTCTAGCGGGATAAGCAATGAGCAGTTCTTC.

The V and J genes are TRBV13 and TRBJ2-3; D call uncertain. The CDR3 covers 17 residues. Per germline, CDR1 PRHDT and CDR2 FYEKMQ (reference sequence). The V and J ends lost 4 bases and 0 bases respectively, with 17 bases between them. This chain's CDR3 is CASSSTKDGSSTDTQYF. DNA for the CDR3: TGTGCCAGCAGCTCCACCAAGGACGGTTCTAGCACAGATACGCAGTATTTT.

This clonotype was counted many times. This chain connects TRBV9 to TRBJ2-3, with a weak D call TRBD2 (6 bases). Between the trimmed V and J ends, which lost 3 bases and 0 bases, there was a span of 14 bases. The CDR3 spans 16 residues. Germline CDR1 reads SGDLS; CDR2 reads YYNGEE. The CDR3 spells CASSALGGVSTDTQYF. In nucleotides, the CDR3 is TGTGCCAGCAGCGCGTTGGGCGGGGTTAGCACAGATACGCAGTATTTT.

This clonotype was seen repeatedly, ten times or more. The V gene is TRBV4-1, the J gene TRBJ2-5; TRBD2 is a possible D gene (6 bases). This CDR3 is built from 18 residues. The V and J ends lost 3 bases and 5 bases respectively, with 25 bases between them. Germline values: CDR1 MGHRA, CDR2 YSYEKL. The chain's CDR3 is CASSQRDDGGGAWETQYF. In nucleotides, the CDR3 is TGCGCCAGCAGCCAGAGGGATGATGGGGGAGGCGCCTGGGAGACCCAGTACTTC.

The chain couples TRBV30 to TRBJ1-1; tentatively, D is TRBD1 (6 bases). The V and J ends lost 4 bases and 11 bases respectively, with 14 bases between them. Germline values: CDR1 GTSNPN, CDR2 SVGIG (reference sequence). CDR3 length: 11 amino acids. Here the CDR3 DNA reads TGTGCCTGGACTACAGGGCAGCGGGCTTTCTTT. Translation: CAWTTGQRAFF. Combining the CDR3 with reference TRBV30 and TRBJ1-1 gives the whole variable domain SQTIHQWPATLVQPVGSPLSLECTVEGTSNPNLYWYRQAAGRGLQLLFYSVGIGQISSEVPQNLSASRPQDRQFILSSKKLLLSDSGFYLCAWTTGQRAFFGQGTRLTVV.

The chain joins TRBV12-5 to TRBJ1-5; a weak D match, TRBD1 (6 bases). V lost 4 bases, J lost 6 bases, and 16 bases lay in between. Germline V gives CDR1 LGHNT, CDR2 FRNRAP. The CDR3 covers 15 residues. This CDR3 reads CASGSVGDILQPQHF. The CDR3 bases are TGTGCTAGTGGTTCGGTAGGGGACATACTTCAGCCCCAGCATTTT. Complete variable domain (other parts from reference TRBV12-5 and TRBJ1-5): DARVTQTPRHKVTEMGQEVTMRCQPILGHNTVFWYRQTMMQGLELLAYFRNRAPLDDSGMPKDRFSAEMPDATLATLKIQPSEPRDSAVYFCASGSVGDILQPQHFGDGTRLSIL.